This TCR beta chain was retrieved from a study of T cell responses to AZD1222 COVID-19 vaccine. Turning to the study itself: Second-dose timings of about 4 or about 12 weeks were pooled.

Germline V lookup: CDR1 SSHAT, CDR2 FNYEAQ (reference sequence). The CDR3 runs to 13 residues. General study points: There were mostly white British donors and more females than males, and clonal diversity was possibly underestimated.

The table came from immunoSEQ multiplex PCR; TCRdb's copy has only in-frame clones and leaves some out. The data show over 150,000 clones, more than 75% seen once. As regards this clone: Antigen unknown. At one boundary the junction diverges from the germline segment, which might be a read error.

This TCR was sampled from an adult in good health. The J gene is TRBJ1-2, the V gene TRBV7-7, with 7 bases lining up with TRBD1. The material sequenced was peripheral blood, taken on day 0 of AZD1222 vaccination. The CDR3 bases are TGTGCTAGCAGCCCTACAGGGGTTGATGGCTACACCTTC. Amino acids: CASSPTGVDGYTF.